This T cell receptor (beta chain) was profiled in a study of T cell responses to AZD1222 COVID-19 vaccine. Deletions cut 4 bases from V and 1 base from J, with 7 bases between. Germline V gives CDR1 SQVTM, CDR2 ANQGSEA. The CDR3 covers 12 residues. Measured with immunoSEQ multiplex PCR; TCRdb has only the in-frame clones, and not every one. This repertoire includes 150,000 or so clones. Note on this clone: What it binds is unknown.

Study-wide points: Increased Spike-specific TCR breadth and depth were observed after two AZD1222 doses. Targeting of unmutated variant regions was reportedly seen in nearly half of spike-specific TCRs. Among the donors, most were white British and more were female, and clonal diversity was possibly underestimated. At baseline, just a handful of AZD1222 recipients tested seropositive.

The gene calls are TRBV29-1 and TRBJ1-1; D remains ambiguous. Sequenced input: peripheral blood. This sequence originates from an adult in good health. The DNA for the CDR3 is TGCAGCGTTGGGTGGGGGAACACTGAAGCTTTCTTT. Protein product: CSVGWGNTEAFF.